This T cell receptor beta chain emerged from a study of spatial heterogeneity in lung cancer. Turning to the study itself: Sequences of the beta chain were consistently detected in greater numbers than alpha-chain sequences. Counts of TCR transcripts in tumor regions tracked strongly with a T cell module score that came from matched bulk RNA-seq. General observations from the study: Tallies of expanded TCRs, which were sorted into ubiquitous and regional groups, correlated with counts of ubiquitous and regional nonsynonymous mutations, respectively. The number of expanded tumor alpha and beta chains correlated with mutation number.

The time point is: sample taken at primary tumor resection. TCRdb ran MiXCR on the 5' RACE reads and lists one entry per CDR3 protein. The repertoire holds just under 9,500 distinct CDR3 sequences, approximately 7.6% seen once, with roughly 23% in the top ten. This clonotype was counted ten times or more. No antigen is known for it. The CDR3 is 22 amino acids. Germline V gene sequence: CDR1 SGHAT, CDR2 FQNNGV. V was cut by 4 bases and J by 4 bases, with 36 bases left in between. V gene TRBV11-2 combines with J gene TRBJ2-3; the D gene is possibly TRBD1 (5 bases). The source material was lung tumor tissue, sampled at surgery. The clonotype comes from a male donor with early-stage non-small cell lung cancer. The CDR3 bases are TGTGCCAGCAGCTCGGAAGGACGTTATCCCCACGATGTCCAGGGTAGGGCAGATACGCAGTATTTT. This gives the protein CASSSEGRYPHDVQGRADTQYF.